This T cell receptor (beta chain) was captured by sequencing in a study of beta chain features in type 1 diabetes. General study results and limits: All four CD4+ subsets of Type 1 diabetes patients contained TCRB CDR3s that were moderately but significantly shorter.

A heparinised blood draw that averaged about 120 mL was obtained once from each donor. Worth noting for this clone: What it binds is unknown.

cDNA synthesis used the whole RNA isolate, giving expressed TCRB sequences. Only in-frame clones appear in the TCRdb table, and some are missing; sequencing was by immunoSEQ multiplex PCR. The sample contains approximately 260,000 clones, roughly 22% of which appear only once. Trimming stripped 2 bases from V and 7 bases from J, with 12 bases between. Looked up from germline, CDR1 is MNHNY and CDR2 is SVGAGI (reference sequence). This CDR3 spans 14 amino acids. What was sequenced was naive CD4+ T cells from blood. This TCR came from a woman between 40 and 55 years old with type 1 diabetes. The V gene is TRBV6-6, the J gene TRBJ2-4; TRBD2 might be the D (5 bases). The CDR3 sequence: CASSYREWENIQYF. As DNA, the CDR3 is TGTGCCAGCAGTTACCGGGAATGGGAGAACATTCAGTACTTC.